The present T cell receptor beta chain was sequenced within a study of vaccination effects on CD4 cells after COVID-19. Comment on this clone: Antigen unknown.

Using immunoSEQ multiplex PCR, the repertoire was profiled, and TCRdb retains in-frame clones only, with some absent. The repertoire consists of about 73,000 clones, with about 79% occurring once and the leading ten covering over 9.5%. Within the ViraFEST assay, antigen-specific CD4+ T cells underwent expansion with viral peptide pools prior to sequencing. Researchers isolated CD4+ T cells once ten to eleven days of culture had elapsed. Vaccinees lacked prior SARS-CoV-2 infection and tested negative for nucleocapsid antibodies. J lost 8 bases, V lost 4 bases, and 11 bases had no gene match. From germline, CDR1 is KGHDR and CDR2 SFDVKD. The CDR3 has 16 residues.

The sample was CD4+ T cells from PBMCs cultured with SARS-CoV-2 spike peptides, taken before COVID-19 vaccination. The clonotype was recovered from a human donor who received a COVID-19 vaccine. This rearrangement joins TRBV24-1 to TRBJ2-1; 9 nucleotides align to TRBD2. The CDR3 spells CATSETRAGGVDEQFF. The CDR3 DNA sequence: TGTGCCACCAGTGAAACTAGGGCGGGGGGGGTAGATGAGCAGTTCTTC.